The clone carrying this T cell receptor beta chain has a count of ten or more. Its antigen is not identified. This sample was included in a study of CD8 T cells in ankylosing spondylitis. Study results and limitations: Several highly homologous variants formed a TCR beta motif that appeared characteristic of ankylosing spondylitis blood. The authors found the disease-linked clones to be CD8+ and relatively rare in peripheral blood. Significant enrichment of disease-linked clones was reported in matched ankylosing spondylitis synovial fluid.

The V end was cut by 7 bases, the J end by 5 bases, with 14 bases between. The CDR3 has 14 amino acids. The V gene's germline CDR1 is SNHLY and CDR2 FYNNEI. TCRdb processed the 5' RACE reads anew with MiXCR; each CDR3 protein has one entry. The sample shows 750,000 to 850,000 distinct CDR3 sequences, approximately 12% of them seen only once. Sequenced input: blood, either unsorted or a sorted T cell fraction (not recorded which). The clonotype originates from a male donor with ankylosing spondylitis. The V call is TRBV2, the J call TRBJ2-2; D may be TRBD2 (5 bases). This CDR3 is CASNTYRRTGELFF. In nucleotides, the CDR3 is TGTGCCAGCAATACCTACCGGAGGACCGGGGAGCTGTTTTTT.